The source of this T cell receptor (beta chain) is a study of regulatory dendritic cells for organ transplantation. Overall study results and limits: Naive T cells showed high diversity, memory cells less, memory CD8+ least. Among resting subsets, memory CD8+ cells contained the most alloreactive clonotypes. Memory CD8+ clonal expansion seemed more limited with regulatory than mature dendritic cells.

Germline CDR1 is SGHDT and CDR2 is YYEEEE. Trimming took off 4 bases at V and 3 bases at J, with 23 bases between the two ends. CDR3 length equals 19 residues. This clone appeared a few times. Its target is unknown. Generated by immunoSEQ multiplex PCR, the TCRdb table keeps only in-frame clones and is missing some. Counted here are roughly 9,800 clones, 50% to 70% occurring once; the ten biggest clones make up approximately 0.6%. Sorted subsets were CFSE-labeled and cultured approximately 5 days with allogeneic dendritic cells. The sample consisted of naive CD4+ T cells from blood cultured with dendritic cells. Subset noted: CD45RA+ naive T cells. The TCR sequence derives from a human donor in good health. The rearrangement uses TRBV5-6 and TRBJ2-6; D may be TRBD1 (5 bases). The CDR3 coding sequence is TGTGCCAGCAGCCGGACATACAGACAGCTTAAGATTGGGGCCAACGTCCTGACTTTC. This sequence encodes CASSRTYRQLKIGANVLTF.